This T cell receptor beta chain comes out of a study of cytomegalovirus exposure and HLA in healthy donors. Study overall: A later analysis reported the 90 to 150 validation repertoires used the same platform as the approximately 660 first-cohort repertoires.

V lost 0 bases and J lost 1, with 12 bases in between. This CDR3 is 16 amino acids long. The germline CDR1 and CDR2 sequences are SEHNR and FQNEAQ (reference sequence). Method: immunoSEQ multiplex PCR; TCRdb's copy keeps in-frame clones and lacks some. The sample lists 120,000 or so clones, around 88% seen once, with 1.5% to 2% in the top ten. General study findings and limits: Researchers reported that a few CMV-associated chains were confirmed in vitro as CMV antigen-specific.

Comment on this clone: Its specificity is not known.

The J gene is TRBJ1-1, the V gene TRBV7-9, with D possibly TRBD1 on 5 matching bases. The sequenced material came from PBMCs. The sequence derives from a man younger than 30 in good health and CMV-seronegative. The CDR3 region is CASSLAQGIGNTEAFF. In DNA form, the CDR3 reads TGTGCCAGCAGCTTAGCCCAGGGAATAGGGAACACTGAAGCTTTCTTT.